This TCR beta chain comes out of a study of metastatic and nonmetastatic thyroid tumors. As processed by the authors: CDR3 was compared across clinicopathological groups, and the resulting differences were used to build a distant-metastasis classifier for papillary thyroid cancer. Via MiXCR, TCRdb re-called the PCR reads. TCRdb, not the authors, supplied the V and J calls. The sample records 30,000 or so clones, approximately 8% being singletons. Regarding the study as a whole: A significant increase in TCR beta diversity was reportedly seen in malignant thyroid tumors relative to benign nodules, in blood and tumor.

Trimming took 8 bases from V and 5 from J; bases not matched to a gene: 13. The CDR3 loop spans 16 amino acids. All patients reached thyroid surgery having received no treatment beforehand. In its sample, this clone was seen many times. Its antigen is currently unknown. The sequenced sample was blood. The sequence came from a female donor with papillary thyroid cancer or a benign thyroid nodule (not recorded which). Some clones in this sample may be carry-over from other donors' samples. The chain carries TRBV12-3 or TRBV12-4 and TRBJ1-5, with 9 bases that match TRBD1. The CDR3 DNA sequence: TGTGCCAGCCGGTGGGGGATCACAGGGGGCGATCAGCCCCAGCATTTT. Translation gives CASRWGITGGDQPQHF.